This passage covers 14 T cell receptor beta chains from one sample sequenced in a study of early T cells in non-severe SARS-CoV-2 infection. TCRdb ran MiXCR on the 5' RACE reads and lists one entry per CDR3 protein. The repertoire consists of more than 90,000 distinct CDR3 sequences, with 8% to 13% occurring once and the leading ten covering around 4.7%. Source material: whole blood. The receptors were sampled from an adult who was a healthcare worker with PCR-confirmed SARS-CoV-2 infection or an uninfected control (not recorded which).

This clonotype was found a few times. The chain joins TRBV6-5 to TRBJ1-4; D ambiguous. CDR1 MNHEY and CDR2 SVGAGI come from the germline V gene. With 6 bases removed from V and 8 bases from J, the gap between germline ends came to 19 bases. This CDR3 is built from 15 residues. In DNA, the CDR3 is TGTGCCAGCAGCCCCACCGGATCGAAGCCCGAAAAACTGTTTTTT. Translating it yields CASSPTGSKPEKLFF.

The chain joins TRBV20-1 to TRBJ2-3; D is ambiguous. Germline-derived CDR1 and CDR2 are DFQATT and SNEGSKA (reference sequence). The germline V and J ends were trimmed by 6 bases and 2 bases, with 15 bases remaining between them. This CDR3 comprises 14 residues. The CDR3 sequence is CSARTVPSTDTQYF. CDR3 in DNA: TGCAGTGCCAGAACCGTCCCTTCCACAGATACGCAGTATTTT.

The gene calls are TRBV6-6 and TRBJ2-6; D may be TRBD2 (5 bases). Trimming stripped 2 bases from V and 2 bases from J, with 10 bases between. The CDR3 has 16 amino acids. Germline-derived CDR1 and CDR2 are MNHNY and SVGAGI (reference sequence). CDR3 coding DNA: TGTGCCAGCAGTTACAGGGCCGGGACTGGGGCCAACGTCCTGACTTTC. It encodes CASSYRAGTGANVLTF.

This clonotype was seen many times. This chain links TRBV29-1 with TRBJ1-1; D is possibly TRBD1 (5 bases). Trimming cost V 3 bases and J 5 bases, with 7 bases left between them. From germline, CDR1 is SQVTM and CDR2 ANQGSEA. The CDR3 totals 11 residues. The CDR3 DNA reads as TGCAGCGTTGACAGGGCTACTGAAGCTTTCTTT. This encodes CSVDRATEAFF.

At least ten counts were recorded for this clonotype. This chain connects TRBV10-3 to TRBJ1-1; no definite D call. This CDR3 spans 15 amino acids. The ends were cut back, 3 bases at V and 1 base at J, with 12 bases in the middle. Germline assignment: CDR1 ENHRY and CDR2 SYGVKD. CDR3 region: CAISELNAQNTEAFF. As DNA, the CDR3 is TGTGCCATCAGTGAACTTAATGCACAGAACACTGAAGCTTTCTTT.

The V call is TRBV29-1, the J call TRBJ1-2, with D possibly being TRBD1 (6 bases). CDR1 SQVTM and CDR2 ANQGSEA come from the germline V gene. This CDR3 is 12 amino acids long. V was pared by 5 bases and J by 6 bases, with 13 bases between. DNA of the CDR3: TGCAGCGTTCAAGGGGGGCCTAATGGCTACACCTTC. It codes for CSVQGGPNGYTF.

This clonotype has a handful of counts. The genes are TRBV25-1 and TRBJ1-1, with TRBD1 matching 7 bases. Unmatched junction bases numbered 7, after V lost 3 bases and J lost 3 bases. Looked up from germline, CDR1 is MGHDK and CDR2 is SYGVNS. The CDR3 runs to 15 residues. The DNA of the CDR3 is TGTGCCAGCAGTGAGCACAGGGGATTGCACACTGAAGCTTTCTTT. Its protein is CASSEHRGLHTEAFF.

The rearrangement uses TRBV6-5 and TRBJ2-1; D uncertain. Germline lookup yields CDR1 MNHEY and CDR2 SVGAGI. V was trimmed by 4 bases and J by 4 bases, leaving 8 bases between them. The CDR3 has 13 residues. The CDR3 nucleotides are TGTGCCAGCAGTTCATACGGATACAATGAGCAGTTCTTC. Amino acid sequence: CASSSYGYNEQFF.

The chain recombines TRBV20-1 with TRBJ1-3; TRBD1 agrees at 8 bases. Germline V lookup: CDR1 DFQATT, CDR2 SNEGSKA (reference sequence). With V trimmed by 6 bases and J by 4 bases, 8 bases remained unmatched. CDR3 length: 14 residues. CDR3 DNA: TGCAGTGCGATAGCAGGGGGCCTGGGAAACACCATATATTTT. It encodes CSAIAGGLGNTIYF.

This rearrangement joins TRBV4-1 to TRBJ2-7; 8 bases fit TRBD2. The junction had 3 bases not matched to a gene; V was cut back by 0 bases and J by 2 bases. In germline, CDR1 is MGHRA, CDR2 YSYEKL. The CDR3 extends over 15 amino acids. For the CDR3, the DNA is TGCGCCAGCAGCCAAGATAGGGGACTAGCCTACGAGCAGTACTTC. As protein: CASSQDRGLAYEQYF.

This clonotype occurred many times. V gene TRBV7-9 combines with J gene TRBJ2-7; weak D call: TRBD1 (6 bases). The CDR3 loop spans 15 amino acids. V lost 1 base and J 2 bases, leaving 12 bases between the germline ends. CDR1 SEHNR and CDR2 FQNEAQ come from the germline V gene (reference sequence). CDR3 amino acids: CASSLVKTGPYEQYF. In DNA, the CDR3 is TGTGCCAGCAGCTTAGTTAAAACAGGGCCCTACGAGCAGTACTTC.

The table lists this clonotype with many counts. The rearrangement joins TRBV11-2 to TRBJ1-1; 12 bases match TRBD1. CDR1 is SGHAT and CDR2 is FQNNGV in the germline V gene. After removal of 4 bases from V and 4 bases from J, the junction contained 10 bases not matched to a gene. The CDR3 covers 17 residues. The CDR3 region has the DNA TGTGCCAGCAGCTCACCCCGGGACAGGGGGCTGGGCACTGAAGCTTTCTTT. Its protein is CASSSPRDRGLGTEAFF. Based on the CDR3 plus reference TRBV11-2 and TRBJ1-1, the full variable domain is EAGVAQSPRYKIIEKRQSVAFWCNPISGHATLYWYQQILGQGPKLLIQFQNNGVVDDSQLPKDRFSAERLKGVDSTLKIQPAKLEDSAVYLCASSSPRDRGLGTEAFFGQGTRLTVV.

In this sample, this clonotype turned up a few times. The rearrangement links TRBV29-1 to TRBJ1-1; maybe TRBD1 (6 bases). This CDR3 region has 12 residues. Germline V gene data show CDR1 as SQVTM and CDR2 as ANQGSEA. Trimming removed 0 bases from V and 9 bases from J, with 11 bases in between. This chain's CDR3 is CSVEDRQGKAFF. In DNA form, the CDR3 reads TGCAGCGTTGAAGATCGTCAGGGGAAAGCTTTCTTT.

This clonotype appeared a few times. The J gene is TRBJ2-7, the V gene TRBV28; D call uncertain. The V and J ends lost 2 bases and 4 bases respectively, with 12 bases between them. CDR3 length: 14 amino acids. Germline V CDR1 and CDR2: MDHEN, SYDVKM. Here the CDR3 DNA reads TGTGCCAGCAGTTTACAAGGCTTCCAGTACGAGCAGTACTTC. It is translated as CASSLQGFQYEQYF.